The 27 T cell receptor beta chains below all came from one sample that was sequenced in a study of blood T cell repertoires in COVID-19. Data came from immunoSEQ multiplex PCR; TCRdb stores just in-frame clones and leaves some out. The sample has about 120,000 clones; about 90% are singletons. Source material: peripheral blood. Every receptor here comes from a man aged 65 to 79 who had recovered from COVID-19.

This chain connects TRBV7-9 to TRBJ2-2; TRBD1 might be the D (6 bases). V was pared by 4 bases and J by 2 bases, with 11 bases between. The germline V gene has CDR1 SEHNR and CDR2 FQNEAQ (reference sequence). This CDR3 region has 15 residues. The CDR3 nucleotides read TGTGCCAGCAGCTCAGGGGCGGCAAACACCGGGGAGCTGTTTTTT. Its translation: CASSSGAANTGELFF.

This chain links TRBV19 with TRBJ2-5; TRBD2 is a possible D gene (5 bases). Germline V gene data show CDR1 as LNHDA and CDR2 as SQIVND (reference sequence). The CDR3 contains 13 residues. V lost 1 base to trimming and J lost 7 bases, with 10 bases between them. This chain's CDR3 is CASSIVREGTQYF. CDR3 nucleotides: TGTGCCAGTAGTATAGTTCGGGAAGGGACCCAGTACTTC. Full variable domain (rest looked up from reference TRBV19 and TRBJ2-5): DGGITQSPKYLFRKEGQNVTLSCEQNLNHDAMYWYRQDPGQGLRLIYYSQIVNDFQKGDIAEGYSVSREKKESFPLTVTSAQKNPTAFYLCASSIVREGTQYFGPGTRLLVL.

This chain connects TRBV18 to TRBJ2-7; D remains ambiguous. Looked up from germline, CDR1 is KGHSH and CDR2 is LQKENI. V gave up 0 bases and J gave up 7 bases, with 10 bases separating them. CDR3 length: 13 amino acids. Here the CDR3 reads CASSPPSAREQYF. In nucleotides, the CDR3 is TGTGCCAGCTCACCACCGTCGGCGAGGGAGCAGTACTTC.

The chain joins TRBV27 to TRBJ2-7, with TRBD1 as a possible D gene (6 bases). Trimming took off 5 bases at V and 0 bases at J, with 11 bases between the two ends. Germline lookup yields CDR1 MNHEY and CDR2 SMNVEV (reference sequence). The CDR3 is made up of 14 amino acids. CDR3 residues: CASSKTGSSYEQYF. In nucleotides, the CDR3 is TGTGCCAGCAGTAAGACAGGCAGCTCCTACGAGCAGTACTTC.

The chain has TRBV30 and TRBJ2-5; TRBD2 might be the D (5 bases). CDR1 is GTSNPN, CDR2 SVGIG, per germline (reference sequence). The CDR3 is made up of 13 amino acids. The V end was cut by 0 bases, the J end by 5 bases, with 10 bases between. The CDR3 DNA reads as TGTGCCTGGAGTGTAACTCGCGGGGAGACCCAGTACTTC. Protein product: CAWSVTRGETQYF.

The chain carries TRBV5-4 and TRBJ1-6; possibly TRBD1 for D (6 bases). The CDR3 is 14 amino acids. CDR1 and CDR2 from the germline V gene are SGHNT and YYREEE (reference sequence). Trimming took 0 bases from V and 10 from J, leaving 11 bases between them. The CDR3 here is CASSLDRVTSPLHF. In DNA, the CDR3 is TGTGCCAGCAGCTTGGACAGGGTAACCTCACCCCTCCACTTT.

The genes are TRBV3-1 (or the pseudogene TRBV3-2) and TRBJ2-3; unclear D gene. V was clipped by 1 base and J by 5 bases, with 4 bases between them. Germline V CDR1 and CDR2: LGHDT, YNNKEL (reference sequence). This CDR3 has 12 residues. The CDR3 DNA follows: TGTGCCAGCAGCCAAGGGAGAGATACGCAGTATTTT. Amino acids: CASSQGRDTQYF.

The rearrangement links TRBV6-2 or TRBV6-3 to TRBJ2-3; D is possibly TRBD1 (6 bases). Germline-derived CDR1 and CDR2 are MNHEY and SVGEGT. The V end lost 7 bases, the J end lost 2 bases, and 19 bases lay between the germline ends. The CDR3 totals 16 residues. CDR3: CASTPRERGYTDTQYF. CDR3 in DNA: TGTGCCAGCACCCCCAGGGAGAGGGGGTACACAGATACGCAGTATTTT.

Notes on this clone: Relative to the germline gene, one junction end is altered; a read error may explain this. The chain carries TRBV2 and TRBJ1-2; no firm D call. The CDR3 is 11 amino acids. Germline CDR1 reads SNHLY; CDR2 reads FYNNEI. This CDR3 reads CPQYSNYGYTF. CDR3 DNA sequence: TGCCCCCAATATAGTAACTATGGCTACACCTTC.

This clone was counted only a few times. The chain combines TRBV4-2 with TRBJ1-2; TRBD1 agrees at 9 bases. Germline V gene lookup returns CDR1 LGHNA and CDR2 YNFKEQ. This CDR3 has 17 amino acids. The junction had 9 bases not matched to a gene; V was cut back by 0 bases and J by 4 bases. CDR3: CASSQDHGGQGIYGYTF. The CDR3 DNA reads TGTGCCAGCAGCCAAGATCATGGGGGACAGGGAATCTATGGCTACACCTTC.

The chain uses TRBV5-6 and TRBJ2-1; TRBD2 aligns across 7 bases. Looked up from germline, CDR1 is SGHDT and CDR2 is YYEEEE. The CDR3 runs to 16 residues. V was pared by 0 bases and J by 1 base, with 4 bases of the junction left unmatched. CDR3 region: CASSLAREVSYNEQFF. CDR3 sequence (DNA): TGTGCCAGCAGCTTGGCTCGGGAGGTATCCTACAATGAGCAGTTCTTC.

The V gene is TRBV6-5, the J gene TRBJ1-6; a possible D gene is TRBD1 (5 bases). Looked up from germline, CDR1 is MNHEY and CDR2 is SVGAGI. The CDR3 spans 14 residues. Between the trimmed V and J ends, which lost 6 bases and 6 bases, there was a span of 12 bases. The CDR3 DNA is TGTGCCAGCAGCCGACCGGGGGGTAATTCACCCCTCCACTTT. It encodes CASSRPGGNSPLHF.

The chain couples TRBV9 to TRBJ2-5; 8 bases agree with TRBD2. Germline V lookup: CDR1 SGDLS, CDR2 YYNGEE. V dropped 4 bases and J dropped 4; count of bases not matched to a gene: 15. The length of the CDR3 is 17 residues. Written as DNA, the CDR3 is TGTGCCAGCAGCCCCGGGGCGGGGGGCGCGGTTGCAGAGACCCAGTACTTC. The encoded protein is CASSPGAGGAVAETQYF.

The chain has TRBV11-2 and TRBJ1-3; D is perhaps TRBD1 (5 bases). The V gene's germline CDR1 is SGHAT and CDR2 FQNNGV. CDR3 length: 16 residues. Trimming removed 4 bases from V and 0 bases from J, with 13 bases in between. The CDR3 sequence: CASSSGWGGSGNTIYF. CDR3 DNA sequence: TGTGCCAGCAGCTCGGGGTGGGGGGGCTCTGGAAACACCATATATTTT. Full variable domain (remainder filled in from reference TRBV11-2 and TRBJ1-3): EAGVAQSPRYKIIEKRQSVAFWCNPISGHATLYWYQQILGQGPKLLIQFQNNGVVDDSQLPKDRFSAERLKGVDSTLKIQPAKLEDSAVYLCASSSGWGGSGNTIYFGEGSWLTVV.

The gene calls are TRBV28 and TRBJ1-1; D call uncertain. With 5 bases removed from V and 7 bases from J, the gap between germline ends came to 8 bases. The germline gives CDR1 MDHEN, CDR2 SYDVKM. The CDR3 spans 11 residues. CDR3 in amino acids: CASSTYGEAFF. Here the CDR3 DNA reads TGTGCCAGCAGTACCTACGGTGAAGCTTTCTTT.

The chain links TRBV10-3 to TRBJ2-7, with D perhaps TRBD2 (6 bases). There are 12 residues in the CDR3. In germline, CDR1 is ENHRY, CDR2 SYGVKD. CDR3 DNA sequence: TGTGCTACGGGGGAAAACTCCTACGAGCAGTACTTC. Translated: CATGENSYEQYF.

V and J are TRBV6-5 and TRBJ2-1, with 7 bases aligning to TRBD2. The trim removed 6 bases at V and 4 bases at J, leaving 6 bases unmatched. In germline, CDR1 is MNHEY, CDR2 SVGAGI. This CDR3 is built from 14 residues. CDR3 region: CASSKLGGYNEQFF. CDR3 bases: TGTGCCAGCAGCAAACTGGGGGGGTACAATGAGCAGTTCTTC.

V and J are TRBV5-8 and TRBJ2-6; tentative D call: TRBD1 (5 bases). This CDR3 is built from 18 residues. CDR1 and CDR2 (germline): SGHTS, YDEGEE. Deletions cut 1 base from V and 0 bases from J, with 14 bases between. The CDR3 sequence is CASSLFRQYNSGANVLTF. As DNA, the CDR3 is TGTGCCAGCAGCTTGTTCAGACAGTACAACTCTGGGGCCAACGTCCTGACTTTC.

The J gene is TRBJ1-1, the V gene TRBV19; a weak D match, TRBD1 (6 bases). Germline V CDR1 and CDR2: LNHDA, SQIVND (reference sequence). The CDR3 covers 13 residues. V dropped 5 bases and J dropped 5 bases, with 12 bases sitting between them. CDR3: CASSLQGNTEAFF. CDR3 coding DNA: TGTGCCAGTAGTCTACAGGGTAATACTGAAGCTTTCTTT.

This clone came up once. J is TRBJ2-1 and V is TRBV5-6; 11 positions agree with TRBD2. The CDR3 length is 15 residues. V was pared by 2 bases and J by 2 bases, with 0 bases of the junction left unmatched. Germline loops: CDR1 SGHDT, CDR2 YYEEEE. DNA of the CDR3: TGTGCCAGCAGCTTTAGCGGGGGGGCCTACAATGAGCAGTTCTTC. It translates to CASSFSGGAYNEQFF.

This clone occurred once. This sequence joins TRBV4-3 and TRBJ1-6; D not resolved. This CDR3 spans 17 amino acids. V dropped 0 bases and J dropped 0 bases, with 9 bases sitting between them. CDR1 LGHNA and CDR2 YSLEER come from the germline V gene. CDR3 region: CASSQERGSSYNSPLHF. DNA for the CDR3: TGCGCCAGCAGCCAAGAACGAGGGAGCTCCTATAATTCACCCCTCCACTTT.

The CDR3 DNA is TGTGCCAGCTCACCAAGACAGGGGGCCGGAGAGACCCAGTACTTC. This translates into CASSPRQGAGETQYF. This chain connects TRBV18 to TRBJ2-5, with 10 nucleotides matching TRBD1. The germline V gene encodes CDR1 KGHSH and CDR2 LQKENI. This CDR3 is 15 amino acids long. J gave up 4 bases and V 2 bases, and 4 bases lay outside the gene matches.

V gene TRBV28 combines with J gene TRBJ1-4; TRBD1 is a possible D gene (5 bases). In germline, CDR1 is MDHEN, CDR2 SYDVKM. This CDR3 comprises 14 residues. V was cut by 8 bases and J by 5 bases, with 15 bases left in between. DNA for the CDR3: TGTGCCAGCGGATCGGGGGGTAGCAATGAAAAACTGTTTTTT. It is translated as CASGSGGSNEKLFF. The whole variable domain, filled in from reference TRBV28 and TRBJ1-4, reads DVKVTQSSRYLVKRTGEKVFLECVQDMDHENMFWYRQDPGLGLRLIYFSYDVKMKEKGDIPEGYSVSREKKERFSLILESASTNQTSMYLCASGSGGSNEKLFFGSGTQLSVL.

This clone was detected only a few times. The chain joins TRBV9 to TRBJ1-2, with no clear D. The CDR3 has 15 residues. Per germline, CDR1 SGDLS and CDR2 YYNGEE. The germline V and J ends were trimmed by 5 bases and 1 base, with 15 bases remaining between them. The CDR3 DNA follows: TGTGCCAGCAGTCCAGCGGGAGGGATTAACTATGGCTACACCTTC. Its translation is CASSPAGGINYGYTF.

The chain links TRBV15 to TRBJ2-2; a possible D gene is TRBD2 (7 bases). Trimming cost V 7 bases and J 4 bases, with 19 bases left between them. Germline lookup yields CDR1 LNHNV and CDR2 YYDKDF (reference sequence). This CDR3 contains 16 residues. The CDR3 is CATTLMGGRFTGELFF. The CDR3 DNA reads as TGTGCCACCACTTTGATGGGGGGGCGTTTCACCGGGGAGCTGTTTTTT.

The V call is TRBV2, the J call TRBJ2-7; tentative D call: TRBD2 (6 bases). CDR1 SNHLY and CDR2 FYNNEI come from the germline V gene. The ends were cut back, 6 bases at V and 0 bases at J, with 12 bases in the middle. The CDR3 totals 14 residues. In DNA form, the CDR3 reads TGTGCCAGCAGCTCTAGCGAGAGCTCCTACGAGCAGTACTTC. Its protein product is CASSSSESSYEQYF. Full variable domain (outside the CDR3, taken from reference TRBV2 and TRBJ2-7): EPEVTQTPSHQVTQMGQEVILRCVPISNHLYFYWYRQILGQKVEFLVSFYNNEISEKSEIFDDQFSVERPDGSNFTLKIRSTKLEDSAMYFCASSSSESSYEQYFGPGTRLTVT.

The CDR3 DNA reads TGCGCCAGCAGCCACCGAACAGGGGACACCGGGGAGCTGTTTTTT. Its protein product is CASSHRTGDTGELFF. The rearrangement joins TRBV5-1 to TRBJ2-2; TRBD1 matches 7 bases. V shed 4 bases, J shed 3 bases, and the junction held 6 bases outside the gene matches. The germline V gene encodes CDR1 SGHRS and CDR2 YFSETQ. The CDR3 is made up of 15 amino acids.